Given below is one TCR beta chain in context. Authors' analysis steps: Estimation of nucleated cell counts relied on the amplification of reference gene primers. Sequencing used immunoSEQ multiplex PCR; TCRdb keeps in-frame clones, though not all of them. For V, J and clone size, that table is used; D and trimming come from the DNA. The sample records some 360,000 clones, roughly 86% being singletons. Enrolment of Seattle patients took place during active infection, and they were followed longitudinally. The V gene end was trimmed by 4 bases and the J gene end by 5 bases; junction bases not matched to a gene: 10. The CDR3 consists of 17 residues. Germline-derived CDR1 and CDR2 are SGHRS and YFSETQ. The record originates from a study of blood T cell repertoires in COVID-19. As for the study in general: Acute-phase and convalescent COVID-19 samples originated in the United States, Italy and Spain. T cells, B-cell-depleted T cells, or PBMCs supplied cDNA or gDNA.

V is TRBV5-1 and J is TRBJ2-5; 14 nucleotides agree with TRBD2. The sequencing input was peripheral blood. The receptor was derived from a woman aged 55-69 years with COVID-19, enrolled during active disease. This chain's CDR3 is CASSVTGTSGGEETQYF. The CDR3 nucleotides are TGCGCCAGCAGCGTAACCGGGACTAGCGGGGGCGAGGAGACCCAGTACTTC.